This T cell receptor (beta chain) was found in a study of cytomegalovirus exposure and HLA in healthy donors. Amplification used 60 Vbeta primers and 13 Jbeta primers. The repertoire was sequenced with immunoSEQ multiplex PCR; TCRdb's copy has only in-frame clones and lacks some. The data contain 85,000 to 130,000 clones, 65% to 75% of them singletons. Looked up from germline, CDR1 is SGDLS and CDR2 is YYNGEE. V was clipped by 0 bases and J by 1 base, with 8 bases between them. This CDR3 is built from 15 residues. The gene calls are TRBV9 and TRBJ2-1, with D unclear. The receptor was isolated from a female donor in good health and CMV-seronegative. Material for sequencing was PBMCs. The CDR3 nucleotides are TGTGCCAGCAGCGTAGAAGCATTGTCCTACAATGAGCAGTTCTTC. This translates into CASSVEALSYNEQFF.